This T cell receptor (beta chain) was found in a study of CD8 T cells in ankylosing spondylitis. In regard to this clonotype: Its cognate antigen is unknown.

Study-level points and caveats: Clones tied to disease were said to be significantly enriched in matched ankylosing spondylitis synovial fluid.

TCRdb called the 5' RACE reads again in MiXCR, with one record for every CDR3 protein. The table lists about 240,000 distinct CDR3 sequences, about 11% of them singletons. V was pared by 7 bases and J by 6 bases, with 13 bases of the junction left unmatched. The germline V gene has CDR1 SNHLY and CDR2 FYNNEI. This CDR3 is built from 15 residues. Material: blood, either unsorted or a sorted T cell fraction (not recorded which). The source of this sequence is a male donor with ankylosing spondylitis or in good health (not recorded which). The V and J genes are TRBV2 and TRBJ2-3; 7 bases are shared with TRBD2. CDR3 sequence reads: CASTELGWGGDTQYF. For the CDR3, the DNA is TGTGCCAGCACCGAACTGGGTTGGGGAGGGGATACGCAGTATTTT.